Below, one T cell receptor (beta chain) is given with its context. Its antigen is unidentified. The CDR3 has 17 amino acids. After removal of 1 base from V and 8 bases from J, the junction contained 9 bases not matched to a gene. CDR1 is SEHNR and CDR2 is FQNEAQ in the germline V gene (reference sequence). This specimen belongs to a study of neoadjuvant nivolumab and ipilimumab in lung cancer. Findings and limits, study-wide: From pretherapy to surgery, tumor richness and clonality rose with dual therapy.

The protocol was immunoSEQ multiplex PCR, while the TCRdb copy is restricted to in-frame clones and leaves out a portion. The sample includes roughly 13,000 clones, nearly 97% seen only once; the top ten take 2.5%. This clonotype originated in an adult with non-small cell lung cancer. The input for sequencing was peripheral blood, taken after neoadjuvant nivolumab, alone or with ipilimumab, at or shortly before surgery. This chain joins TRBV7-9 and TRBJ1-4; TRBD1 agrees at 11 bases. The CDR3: CASSLGTGGGSGEKLFF. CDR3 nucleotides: TGTGCCAGCAGCTTAGGGACAGGGGGCGGCTCCGGGGAAAAACTGTTTTTT.